Listed here are 28 T cell receptor beta chains from one sample, sequenced in a study of cytomegalovirus exposure and HLA in healthy donors. A multiplex PCR was run with 60 Vbeta primers and 13 Jbeta primers. The repertoire was sequenced with immunoSEQ multiplex PCR; TCRdb's copy has only in-frame clones and lacks some. Of around 180,000 clones in the sample, 78% are singletons; the top ten hold about 13%. Sequencing was done on a sample of PBMCs. These TCRs come from a woman aged 45-65 years in good health and CMV-seropositive.

This chain links TRBV2 with TRBJ1-2, with a possible D match to TRBD1 (6 bases). CDR1 is SNHLY and CDR2 is FYNNEI in the germline V gene. The CDR3 is 14 residues long. Trimming stripped 4 bases from V and 7 bases from J, with 16 bases between. This CDR3 reads CASSAENRAFGYTF. The CDR3 DNA follows: TGTGCCAGCAGTGCTGAAAACAGGGCGTTTGGCTACACCTTC.

This clone was recorded only once. V gene TRBV6-5 combines with J gene TRBJ2-7; D is unresolved. This CDR3 is 12 amino acids long. CDR1 and CDR2 from the germline V gene are MNHEY and SVGAGI. With 6 bases removed from V and 1 base from J, the gap between germline ends came to 7 bases. The CDR3 loop is CASSRTSYEQYF. CDR3 nucleotides: TGTGCCAGCAGCCGCACTTCCTACGAGCAGTACTTC.

The chain recombines TRBV5-1 with TRBJ2-2; D gene unclear. Looked up from germline, CDR1 is SGHRS and CDR2 is YFSETQ. The ends were cut back, 4 bases at V and 3 bases at J, with 4 bases in the middle. This CDR3 contains 12 residues. The CDR3 nucleotides are TGCGCCAGCAGCCCATACACCGGGGAGCTGTTTTTT. Residues: CASSPYTGELFF.

The chain links TRBV6-1 to TRBJ2-7, with D tentatively TRBD2 (5 bases). This CDR3 comprises 14 residues. Trimming cost V 2 bases and J 3 bases, with 11 bases left between them. Germline V CDR1 and CDR2: MNHNS, SASEGT. The CDR3 bases are TGTGCCAGCAGTGAATCCGGGATGCTCTACGAGCAGTACTTC. This sequence encodes CASSESGMLYEQYF.

This clone was seen a single time. The chain couples TRBV5-1 to TRBJ2-7, with a weak D call TRBD1 (8 bases). V lost 0 bases to trimming and J lost 5 bases, with 12 bases between them. The CDR3 has 14 amino acids. Germline V gene data show CDR1 as SGHRS and CDR2 as YFSETQ. The CDR3 protein is CASSLGQGRDEQYF. DNA for the CDR3: TGCGCCAGCAGCTTGGGACAGGGGAGGGACGAGCAGTACTTC.

The chain couples TRBV6-4 to TRBJ2-2; D remains unclear. Germline CDR1 and CDR2: MRHNA and SNTAGT. The CDR3 runs to 16 residues. Trimming shortened V by 0 bases and J by 5 bases, and 13 bases separated the two germline ends. CDR3 region: CASSDSAVGPTGELFF. CDR3 in DNA: TGTGCCAGCAGTGACTCGGCAGTGGGCCCGACCGGGGAGCTGTTTTTT.

The chain couples TRBV19 to TRBJ1-4; 7 nucleotides line up with TRBD1. The V gene end was trimmed by 5 bases and the J gene end by 14 bases; junction bases not matched to a gene: 14. This CDR3 is built from 14 residues. CDR1 is LNHDA, CDR2 SQIVND, per germline (reference sequence). The CDR3 loop is CASSGDSPLKWLFF. The CDR3 bases are TGTGCCAGTAGTGGGGACAGCCCTTTGAAATGGCTGTTTTTT.

J is TRBJ1-2 and V is TRBV7-9, with 7 positions matching TRBD1. Germline-derived CDR1 and CDR2 are SEHNR and FQNEAQ (reference sequence). Trimming took 5 bases from V and 2 from J; bases not matched to a gene: 5. The CDR3 is 14 amino acids. The CDR3 region has the DNA TGTGCCAGCAGCCTGGGACAGAGAAACTATGGCTACACCTTC. As protein: CASSLGQRNYGYTF. Variable domain in full (rest from reference TRBV7-9 and TRBJ1-2): DTGVSQNPRHKITKRGQNVTFRCDPISEHNRLYWYRQTLGQGPEFLTYFQNEAQLEKSRLLSDRFSAERPKGSFSTLEIQRTEQGDSAMYLCASSLGQRNYGYTFGSGTRLTVV.

The rearrangement uses TRBV29-1 and TRBJ1-2; D is ambiguous. Germline loops: CDR1 SQVTM, CDR2 ANQGSEA. Trimming pared 3 bases from V and 4 bases from J, leaving 9 bases between. This CDR3 is built from 12 residues. As DNA, the CDR3 is TGCAGCGTTGATTCCGGGATCTATGGCTACACCTTC. Translating it yields CSVDSGIYGYTF.

Worth noting for this clone: The junction differs from germline at one of its ends, possibly a read error. The rearrangement uses TRBV7-3 and TRBJ1-2; D is possibly TRBD1 (5 bases). Germline CDR1 and CDR2: SGHTA and FQGTGA. This CDR3 region has 12 residues. The CDR3 region is CASSLKQDGYAF. The CDR3 nucleotides are TGTGCCAGCAGCTTAAAACAGGATGGCTACGCCTTC.

The genes are TRBV6-1 and TRBJ2-5, with a possible D match to TRBD1 (6 bases). The CDR3 is 13 residues long. The V end lost 8 bases, the J end lost 5 bases, and 15 bases lay between the germline ends. Germline assignment: CDR1 MNHNS and CDR2 SASEGT. The CDR3 sequence: CASVRDTGETQYF. CDR3 DNA: TGTGCCAGCGTACGGGACACAGGGGAGACCCAGTACTTC.

About this clone: Here the CDR3 omits its conserved ending phenylalanine or tryptophan, so a read error is the likely source. The chain combines TRBV7-8 with TRBJ1-6, with 7 positions matching TRBD1. Unmatched junction bases numbered 9, after V lost 0 bases and J lost 7 bases. Germline loops: CDR1 SGHVS, CDR2 FQNEAQ. The CDR3 has 17 residues. The CDR3 loop is CASSLAFNRGRNSPLHL. CDR3 sequence (DNA): TGTGCCAGCAGCTTAGCTTTTAACAGGGGCCGGAATTCACCCCTCCACCTT.

The chain carries TRBV9 and TRBJ1-2; D unresolved. Germline CDR1 and CDR2: SGDLS and YYNGEE. The CDR3 is made up of 14 amino acids. Between the trimmed V and J ends, which lost 3 bases and 7 bases, there was a span of 16 bases. In DNA form, the CDR3 reads TGTGCCAGCAGCGGCACCCGAGGGCCTGTTGGCTACACCTTC. Translated: CASSGTRGPVGYTF.

This clone was seen more than once but under ten times. The J gene is TRBJ1-1, the V gene TRBV5-1, with 9 bases fitting TRBD1. Unmatched junction bases numbered 4, after V lost 4 bases and J lost 0 bases. Germline V gives CDR1 SGHRS, CDR2 YFSETQ. The CDR3 consists of 15 residues. The CDR3 loop is CASSTGQGMNTEAFF. The CDR3 coding sequence is TGCGCCAGCAGCACTGGACAGGGGATGAACACTGAAGCTTTCTTT.

The CDR3 bases are TGTGCCAGCAGCTCCAGGGTCACCGGGGAGCTGTTTTTT. Protein sequence: CASSSRVTGELFF. The genes are TRBV7-2 and TRBJ2-2; weak D call: TRBD1 (5 bases). Trimming stripped 4 bases from V and 4 bases from J, with 7 bases between. There are 13 residues in the CDR3. Per germline, CDR1 SGHTA and CDR2 FQGNSA.

The DNA of the CDR3 is TGTGCCAGCAGCGTAGGACAGGGCTCCTTCTATGGCTACACCTTC. It yields the protein CASSVGQGSFYGYTF. This sequence joins TRBV9 and TRBJ1-2; 7 bases match TRBD1. The J segment lost 4 bases and the V segment lost 0 bases, leaving 6 bases of the junction unmatched. CDR3 length equals 15 residues. The V gene's germline CDR1 is SGDLS and CDR2 YYNGEE.

This clone was picked up a small number of times. The V gene is TRBV28, the J gene TRBJ2-7; 11 nucleotides align to TRBD1. Germline CDR1 reads MDHEN; CDR2 reads SYDVKM. V was clipped by 4 bases and J by 6 bases; unmatched bases: 11. The CDR3 spans 16 residues. For the CDR3, the DNA is TGTGCCAGCAGTTATTCACCGGGACAGGGGGGATTCGAGCAGTACTTC. Its protein product is CASSYSPGQGGFEQYF. Combining the CDR3 with reference TRBV28 and TRBJ2-7 gives the whole variable domain DVKVTQSSRYLVKRTGEKVFLECVQDMDHENMFWYRQDPGLGLRLIYFSYDVKMKEKGDIPEGYSVSREKKERFSLILESASTNQTSMYLCASSYSPGQGGFEQYFGPGTRLTVT.

The chain carries TRBV4-1 and TRBJ2-7; 12 positions agree with TRBD2. This CDR3 region has 16 residues. Germline V gene lookup returns CDR1 MGHRA and CDR2 YSYEKL. The J segment lost 7 bases and the V segment lost 3 bases, leaving 10 bases of the junction unmatched. As DNA, the CDR3 is TGCGCCAGCAGCCAGGACCCTAGCGGGGGGGATTGGGAGCAGTACTTC. This sequence encodes CASSQDPSGGDWEQYF.

The chain recombines TRBV9 with TRBJ2-7, with TRBD2 identical over 9 bases. V dropped 0 bases and J dropped 5; count of bases not matched to a gene: 9. CDR1 and CDR2 from the germline V gene are SGDLS and YYNGEE. This CDR3 has 16 residues. The CDR3 sequence is CASSVAAGGLLNEQYF. CDR3 bases: TGTGCCAGCAGCGTAGCGGCGGGGGGGTTATTAAACGAGCAGTACTTC.

The chain links TRBV7-9 to TRBJ1-2, with D possibly matching TRBD1 (6 bases). Trimming took off 1 base at V and 7 bases at J, with 7 bases between the two ends. The CDR3 loop spans 12 amino acids. CDR1 and CDR2 (germline): SEHNR, FQNEAQ (reference sequence). CDR3 nucleotide sequence: TGTGCCAGCAGCTTAGGGACAGCTGGCTACACCTTC. Translating it yields CASSLGTAGYTF.

The chain employs TRBV7-6 and TRBJ2-5; a possible D gene is TRBD1 (5 bases). Trimming stripped 3 bases from V and 0 bases from J, with 23 bases between. CDR1 and CDR2 from the germline V gene are SGHVS and FNYEAQ. The CDR3 sequence is 19 residues long. This CDR3 is CASSLNKRSWGPDQETQYF. The CDR3 bases are TGTGCCAGCAGCTTGAATAAACGGAGTTGGGGCCCTGACCAAGAGACCCAGTACTTC.

The rearrangement joins TRBV7-3 to TRBJ2-7; no clear D. The CDR3 is made up of 13 amino acids. The V end was cut by 2 bases, the J end by 1 base, with 6 bases between. Germline values: CDR1 SGHTA, CDR2 FQGTGA. The CDR3 nucleotides read TGTGCCAGCAGCTTAGACATTTCCTACGAGCAGTACTTC. Protein product: CASSLDISYEQYF.

The sample holds one count of this clone. The chain recombines TRBV30 with TRBJ1-3; 7 positions match TRBD1. The CDR3 is made up of 15 amino acids. Germline CDR1 GTSNPN, CDR2 SVGIG (reference sequence). V lost 4 bases and J lost 0; bases outside the gene matches: 6. The CDR3 region has the DNA TGTGCCTGGAACCGACAGGGACTCTCTGGAAACACCATATATTTT. The encoded protein is CAWNRQGLSGNTIYF.

This clone was seen once. The chain carries TRBV27 and TRBJ2-6; 11 bases line up with TRBD1. This CDR3 has 17 residues. V dropped 3 bases and J dropped 4; count of bases not matched to a gene: 5. CDR1 MNHEY and CDR2 SMNVEV come from the germline V gene (reference sequence). The CDR3, as DNA: TGTGCCAGCAGTTTTGGGACAGGGGGTATCGGGGCCAACGTCCTGACTTTC. Amino acids: CASSFGTGGIGANVLTF.

The rearrangement links TRBV5-1 to TRBJ2-5, with TRBD1 matching 7 bases. Looked up from germline, CDR1 is SGHRS and CDR2 is YFSETQ. The CDR3 extends over 15 amino acids. The J segment lost 4 bases and the V segment lost 7 bases, leaving 13 bases of the junction unmatched. CDR3 DNA sequence: TGCGCCAGCGCGAAGGGGGCAACAGGGAGAGAGACCCAGTACTTC. The encoded protein is CASAKGATGRETQYF.

The chain joins TRBV9 to TRBJ2-3; 11 bases align to TRBD2. Germline V lookup: CDR1 SGDLS, CDR2 YYNGEE. V gave up 4 bases and J gave up 5 bases; unmatched junction bases: 15. This CDR3 has 18 amino acids. CDR3 loop: CASSPELAGVGGVDTQYF. CDR3 sequence (DNA): TGTGCCAGCAGCCCAGAACTAGCGGGGGTAGGTGGGGTAGATACGCAGTATTTT.

The V and J genes are TRBV12-5 and TRBJ1-4; TRBD1 aligns across 10 bases. Germline CDR1 and CDR2: LGHNT and FRNRAP. CDR3 length: 18 amino acids. The V and J ends lost 7 bases and 1 base, in that order; junction bases with no gene match: 12. DNA of the CDR3: TGTGCTAGTGCCCGTGAGACAGGGGGCTTTTTAACTAATGAAAAACTGTTTTTT. This translates into CASARETGGFLTNEKLFF. Full variable domain (rest looked up from reference TRBV12-5 and TRBJ1-4): DARVTQTPRHKVTEMGQEVTMRCQPILGHNTVFWYRQTMMQGLELLAYFRNRAPLDDSGMPKDRFSAEMPDATLATLKIQPSEPRDSAVYFCASARETGGFLTNEKLFFGSGTQLSVL.

The V call is TRBV19, the J call TRBJ1-5; 7 nucleotides align to TRBD1. The CDR3 is 12 amino acids. Germline CDR1 and CDR2: LNHDA and SQIVND (reference sequence). V shed 8 bases, J shed 6 bases, and the junction held 4 bases outside the gene matches. The CDR3 protein is CASGPGGQPQHF. In DNA form, the CDR3 reads TGTGCCAGTGGGCCAGGGGGTCAGCCCCAGCATTTT.